The next 25 T cell receptor beta chains were all read from a single sample in a study of cytomegalovirus exposure and HLA in healthy donors. PCR employed 60 Vbeta and 13 Jbeta primers. Generated by immunoSEQ multiplex PCR, the TCRdb table keeps only in-frame clones and is missing some. The top ten hold approximately 2% of the sample, which has some 120,000 clones, around 80% seen once. The material sequenced was PBMCs. Receptors originate from a man in his late teens or twenties in good health and CMV-seronegative.

This clone has only a few counts. The genes are TRBV6-6 and TRBJ1-1, with 8 bases aligning to TRBD1. The CDR3 spans 14 residues. The germline CDR1 and CDR2 sequences are MNHNY and SVGAGI (reference sequence). V dropped 4 bases and J dropped 5; count of bases not matched to a gene: 6. The CDR3 loop is CASSLDRELTEAFF. CDR3 sequence (DNA): TGTGCCAGCAGTTTGGACAGGGAGTTGACTGAAGCTTTCTTT.

A single count supports this clone. The chain combines TRBV6-6 with TRBJ2-6; tentatively, D is TRBD1 (6 bases). Per germline, CDR1 MNHNY and CDR2 SVGAGI (reference sequence). The ends were cut back, 8 bases at V and 1 base at J, with 15 bases in the middle. This CDR3 contains 16 residues. CDR3 nucleotide sequence: TGTGCCAGCGGATCCGGGACAAAATCTGGGGCCAACGTCCTGACTTTC. This encodes CASGSGTKSGANVLTF.

The CDR3 spells CASNRQENNQPQHF. The CDR3 coding sequence is TGTGCCAGCAATAGACAGGAGAACAATCAGCCCCAGCATTTT. The chain recombines TRBV6-1 with TRBJ1-5; D is possibly TRBD1 (6 bases). V lost 7 bases to trimming and J lost 3 bases, with 13 bases between them. CDR1 and CDR2 (germline): MNHNS, SASEGT. This CDR3 is built from 14 residues.

V usage is TRBV27 and J usage is TRBJ2-1; 7 nucleotides align to TRBD1. V shed 6 bases and J 6 bases; nucleotides not matched to a gene: 5. This CDR3 spans 13 amino acids. Germline CDR1 MNHEY, CDR2 SMNVEV (reference sequence). CDR3 in amino acids: CASSTDRPNEQFF. The CDR3, as DNA: TGTGCCAGCAGCACGGACAGGCCCAATGAGCAGTTCTTC.

This chain links TRBV7-3 with TRBJ2-5; D is possibly TRBD1 (5 bases). With 0 bases removed from V and 4 bases from J, the gap between germline ends came to 9 bases. The CDR3 contains 14 residues. CDR1 and CDR2 from the germline V gene are SGHTA and FQGTGA. Here the CDR3 DNA reads TGTGCCAGCAGCTTAACAGGGGATGGAGAGACCCAGTACTTC. Encoded protein: CASSLTGDGETQYF.

V is TRBV18 and J is TRBJ2-5, with D tentatively TRBD1 (5 bases). The CDR3 runs 15 residues. The V end was cut by 1 base, the J end by 4 bases, with 13 bases between. Germline V gene data show CDR1 as KGHSH and CDR2 as LQKENI. In nucleotides, the CDR3 is TGTGCCAGCTCACCACAAGCAGGGATCTTAGAGACCCAGTACTTC. It yields the protein CASSPQAGILETQYF.

This chain uses TRBV4-2 with TRBJ2-1; weak D call: TRBD2 (5 bases). Germline loops: CDR1 LGHNA, CDR2 YNFKEQ. V dropped 0 bases and J dropped 7 bases, with 13 bases sitting between them. The CDR3 totals 15 residues. CDR3 bases: TGTGCCAGCAGCCAAGATAGGGCTAGCACTAATGAGCAGTTCTTC. This codes for CASSQDRASTNEQFF.

The genes are TRBV2 and TRBJ2-7, with 13 bases matching TRBD2. CDR3 length: 15 amino acids. V gave up 6 bases and J gave up 9 bases; unmatched junction bases: 11. CDR1 SNHLY and CDR2 FYNNEI come from the germline V gene. The CDR3 sequence is CASSPRTSGRRGQYV. The CDR3 DNA reads TGTGCCAGCAGCCCCCGGACTAGCGGGAGACGTGGGCAGTACGTC.

The rearrangement uses TRBV7-3 and TRBJ2-1; 7 nucleotides line up with TRBD2. Germline values: CDR1 SGHTA, CDR2 FQGTGA. The V gene end was trimmed by 4 bases and the J gene end by 5 bases; junction bases not matched to a gene: 5. The CDR3 is 14 residues long. The CDR3 reads CASSSPGGNNEQFF. In nucleotides, the CDR3 is TGTGCCAGCAGCTCCCCCGGGGGGAACAATGAGCAGTTCTTC.

The V and J genes are TRBV18 and TRBJ2-7; the match to TRBD1 covers 9 bases. The V gene's germline CDR1 is KGHSH and CDR2 LQKENI. CDR3 length: 14 residues. Trimming at V came to 6 bases and at J to 5 bases, leaving 8 bases not matched to a gene. In DNA, the CDR3 is TGTGCCAGCTCTTTCCGACAGGGGGTAGACGAGCAGTACTTC. Protein product: CASSFRQGVDEQYF.

The chain links TRBV5-1 to TRBJ2-3, with 9 bases lining up with TRBD1. Trimming took 4 bases from V and 2 from J; bases not matched to a gene: 2. Per germline, CDR1 SGHRS and CDR2 YFSETQ. This CDR3 contains 14 residues. The CDR3 nucleotides read TGCGCCAGCAGCAGACAGGGGGACACAGATACGCAGTATTTT. Amino acid sequence: CASSRQGDTDTQYF. The complete variable domain, with remaining parts taken from reference TRBV5-1 and TRBJ2-3, reads KAGVTQTPRYLIKTRGQQVTLSCSPISGHRSVSWYQQTPGQGLQFLFEYFSETQRNKGNFPGRFSGRQFSNSRSEMNVSTLELGDSALYLCASSRQGDTDTQYFGPGTRLTVL.

This chain connects TRBV19 to TRBJ2-3; 7 bases line up with TRBD1. V was clipped by 5 bases and J by 1 base; unmatched bases: 6. Germline V gene lookup returns CDR1 LNHDA and CDR2 SQIVND (reference sequence). CDR3 length: 15 residues. CDR3 DNA sequence: TGTGCCAGTAGTGAGGGGGCTCGAGGCACAGATACGCAGTATTTT. Amino acid sequence: CASSEGARGTDTQYF.

This clone has only one observation. This chain uses TRBV7-3 with TRBJ2-3, with D tentatively TRBD1 (5 bases). This CDR3 region has 15 residues. In germline, CDR1 is SGHTA, CDR2 FQGTGA. Trimming removed 5 bases from V and 3 bases from J, with 15 bases in between. The CDR3 reads CASSLEGPGTDTQYF. In nucleotides, the CDR3 is TGTGCCAGCAGCCTTGAAGGGCCAGGGACAGATACGCAGTATTTT.

The chain recombines TRBV7-3 with TRBJ2-5, with TRBD2 identical over 9 bases. The J call may be in error: the DNA end matches TRBJ2-7 better. Per germline, CDR1 SGHTA and CDR2 FQGTGA. This CDR3 has 15 residues. In DNA form, the CDR3 reads TGTGCCAGCAGCTTAGGTAGCGGGAGAACCCACGAGCAGTACTTC. Residues: CASSLGSGRTHEQYF.

The CDR3 reads CASSVAVGQGEETQYF. The CDR3 region has the DNA TGTGCCAGCAGCGTAGCAGTGGGGCAGGGGGAAGAGACCCAGTACTTC. The chain joins TRBV9 to TRBJ2-5; 7 positions match TRBD1. The germline CDR1 and CDR2 sequences are SGDLS and YYNGEE. CDR3 length: 16 amino acids. With V trimmed by 0 bases and J by 3 bases, 8 bases remained unmatched.

The rearrangement links TRBV6-6 to TRBJ1-2, with no clear D. CDR3 length equals 12 residues. Germline lookup yields CDR1 MNHNY and CDR2 SVGAGI (reference sequence). Trimming removed 5 bases at V and 5 bases at J, with 9 bases between. The CDR3 sequence is CASSTEVYGYTF. The CDR3 region has the DNA TGTGCCAGCAGTACAGAAGTTTATGGCTACACCTTC.

In its sample, this clone was seen once. V usage is TRBV14 and J usage is TRBJ1-1; TRBD1 might be the D (6 bases). The CDR3 totals 15 residues. The V end was cut by 2 bases, the J end by 1 base, with 11 bases between. Germline CDR1 and CDR2: SGHDN and FVKESK. The CDR3 region is CASSQLTGTNTEAFF. DNA of the CDR3: TGTGCCAGCAGCCAATTGACAGGTACGAACACTGAAGCTTTCTTT. Filled out from reference TRBV14 and TRBJ1-1, the complete variable domain reads EAGVTQFPSHSVIEKGQTVTLRCDPISGHDNLYWYRRVMGKEIKFLLHFVKESKQDESGMPNNRFLAERTGGTYSTLKVQPAELEDSGVYFCASSQLTGTNTEAFFGQGTRLTVV.

The chain joins TRBV10-3 to TRBJ2-3, with 10 nucleotides matching TRBD1. The V segment lost 6 bases and the J segment 4 bases; nucleotides outside the gene matches: 4. Germline values: CDR1 ENHRY, CDR2 SYGVKD. The CDR3 runs 14 residues. This chain's CDR3 is CAIRPGQGPDTQYF. The CDR3, as DNA: TGTGCCATCAGGCCGGGACAGGGGCCAGATACGCAGTATTTT.

This chain connects TRBV21-1 to TRBJ2-7; TRBD2, as called in the table, went unchecked against the DNA. TRBV21-1 is annotated as a pseudogene. This CDR3 has 18 amino acids. The CDR3 is CASSKIECTSGDAYEQYV. CDR3 nucleotides: TGTGCCAGCAGCAAAATCGAATGTACTAGCGGAGACGCCTACGAGCAGTACGTC.

The chain combines TRBV9 with TRBJ2-2, with D possibly TRBD1 on 5 matching bases. Trimming left V 3 bases short and J 4 bases short, with 16 bases between. There are 16 residues in the CDR3. From germline, CDR1 is SGDLS and CDR2 YYNGEE. Here the CDR3 reads CASSGRQRSSTGELFF. CDR3 in DNA: TGTGCCAGCAGCGGACGACAGAGGAGCTCCACCGGGGAGCTGTTTTTT.

The J gene is TRBJ1-5, the V gene TRBV6-5, with TRBD1 as a possible D gene (6 bases). The V end was cut by 6 bases, the J end by 2 bases, with 14 bases between. Germline CDR1 and CDR2: MNHEY and SVGAGI. The CDR3 extends over 15 amino acids. CDR3: CASRSGVLGNQPQHF. The CDR3 DNA reads as TGTGCCAGCAGATCAGGGGTTCTGGGCAATCAGCCCCAGCATTTT.

The chain employs TRBV15 and TRBJ2-5; TRBD1 matches at 8 bases. The germline V gene encodes CDR1 LNHNV and CDR2 YYDKDF (reference sequence). After removal of 5 bases from V and 7 bases from J, the junction contained 9 bases not matched to a gene. This CDR3 comprises 14 residues. The CDR3 sequence: CATSGQGPGRTQYF. CDR3 DNA sequence: TGTGCCACCAGCGGACAGGGTCCGGGGCGGACCCAGTACTTC.

The rearrangement joins TRBV27 to TRBJ2-3; D is perhaps TRBD2 (6 bases). The CDR3 totals 13 residues. Trimming pared 8 bases from V and 2 bases from J, leaving 11 bases between. Germline values: CDR1 MNHEY, CDR2 SMNVEV (reference sequence). The CDR3 spells CASGTGLTDTQYF. The CDR3 DNA reads as TGTGCCAGCGGAACGGGACTCACAGATACGCAGTATTTT.

This chain links TRBV9 with TRBJ2-2, with 11 bases that match TRBD1. Trimming cost V 3 bases and J 9 bases; bases outside gene matches: 7. The CDR3 runs to 15 residues. Looked up from germline, CDR1 is SGDLS and CDR2 is YYNGEE. The chain's CDR3 is CASSANGQGARELFF. DNA for the CDR3: TGTGCCAGCAGCGCTAACGGACAGGGGGCAAGGGAGCTGTTTTTT. Filled out from reference TRBV9 and TRBJ2-2, the complete variable domain reads DSGVTQTPKHLITATGQRVTLRCSPRSGDLSVYWYQQSLDQGLQFLIQYYNGEERAKGNILERFSAQQFPDLHSELNLSSLELGDSALYFCASSANGQGARELFFGEGSRLTVL.

This chain links TRBV6-1 with TRBJ2-1; no clear D. V lost 5 bases and J lost 2, with 10 bases in between. There are 14 residues in the CDR3. Germline V gives CDR1 MNHNS, CDR2 SASEGT. CDR3 coding DNA: TGTGCCAGCAGTTATAGTACCACCTACAATGAGCAGTTCTTC. Translating it yields CASSYSTTYNEQFF.